The 18 T cell receptor beta chains below were found in one sample sequenced in a study of T cell responses to AZD1222 COVID-19 vaccine. Libraries were prepared by immunoSEQ multiplex PCR; TCRdb keeps only in-frame clonotypes and omits some of them. The sample contains 77,000 or so clones, around nine tenths of which appear only once. Material: peripheral blood, obtained 28 days after the second AZD1222 dose. These receptors all stem from an adult who received the AZD1222 COVID-19 vaccine.

V usage is TRBV19 and J usage is TRBJ2-2; possibly TRBD1 for D (6 bases). Trimming removed 5 bases from V and 1 base from J, with 20 bases in between. Germline V CDR1 and CDR2: LNHDA, SQIVND (reference sequence). The CDR3 is 18 amino acids. CDR3 loop: CASSVTPPGTKNTGELFF. CDR3 bases: TGTGCCAGTAGTGTAACACCTCCCGGGACAAAGAACACCGGGGAGCTGTTTTTT. Looking up the rest from reference TRBV19 and TRBJ2-2 gives the full variable domain: DGGITQSPKYLFRKEGQNVTLSCEQNLNHDAMYWYRQDPGQGLRLIYYSQIVNDFQKGDIAEGYSVSREKKESFPLTVTSAQKNPTAFYLCASSVTPPGTKNTGELFFGEGSRLTVL.

The rearrangement joins TRBV2 to TRBJ2-2; a weak D match, TRBD1 (6 bases). The CDR3 covers 15 residues. CDR1 is SNHLY and CDR2 is FYNNEI in the germline V gene. Trimming left V 7 bases short and J 1 base short, with 13 bases between. The CDR3 is CASTIGRGNTGELFF. For the CDR3, the DNA is TGTGCCAGCACGATCGGCAGGGGGAACACCGGGGAGCTGTTTTTT.

As regards this clone: At the DNA level, this CDR3 is encoded by other sequences in the same sample as well. The genes are TRBV6-5 and TRBJ1-5; possibly TRBD1 for D (5 bases). Germline CDR1 and CDR2: MNHEY and SVGAGI. The ends were cut back, 4 bases at V and 5 bases at J, with 9 bases in the middle. This CDR3 is built from 13 residues. The CDR3 loop is CASSWGFDQPQHF. CDR3 coding DNA: TGTGCCAGCAGTTGGGGGTTTGATCAGCCCCAGCATTTT.

The genes are TRBV9 and TRBJ2-7; no reliable D call. The CDR3 is 13 residues long. The V end lost 0 bases, the J end lost 6 bases, and 10 bases lay between the germline ends. In germline, CDR1 is SGDLS, CDR2 YYNGEE. The DNA of the CDR3 is TGTGCCAGCAGCGTAGGTGCGGCAGGCGAGCAGTACTTC. It is translated as CASSVGAAGEQYF.

The chain has TRBV9 and TRBJ1-1; maybe TRBD1 (5 bases). Trimming removed 4 bases from V and 4 bases from J, with 17 bases in between. The germline CDR1 and CDR2 sequences are SGDLS and YYNGEE. The CDR3 is 15 amino acids. CDR3 loop: CASSQGPGAGTEAFF. The DNA for the CDR3 is TGTGCCAGCAGCCAAGGCCCCGGGGCCGGCACTGAAGCTTTCTTT.

Details on this clone: This same CDR3 is encoded by further DNA sequences in the sample. The gene calls are TRBV19 and TRBJ1-5; no reliable D call. The V end lost 1 base, the J end lost 3 bases, and 10 bases lay between the germline ends. This CDR3 spans 15 amino acids. In germline, CDR1 is LNHDA, CDR2 SQIVND (reference sequence). The CDR3: CASSIAPGDNQPQHF. The CDR3 region has the DNA TGTGCCAGTAGTATAGCCCCGGGTGACAATCAGCCCCAGCATTTT.

This clone showed up just once. The chain recombines TRBV7-3 with TRBJ2-7; possible D gene TRBD2, 6 bases. This CDR3 is built from 15 residues. Trimming shortened V by 2 bases and J by 0 bases, and 11 bases separated the two germline ends. Per germline, CDR1 SGHTA and CDR2 FQGTGA. The CDR3 coding sequence is TGTGCCAGCAGCTTAGGCGGGGCCCACTCCTACGAGCAGTACTTC. It yields the protein CASSLGGAHSYEQYF.

The J gene is TRBJ2-2, the V gene TRBV5-1; D is perhaps TRBD1 (5 bases). The CDR3 consists of 16 residues. CDR1 is SGHRS and CDR2 is YFSETQ in the germline V gene. Trimming pared 0 bases from V and 0 bases from J, leaving 9 bases between. The CDR3 nucleotides read TGCGCCAGCAGCTTGGGGGCAGGGACGAACACCGGGGAGCTGTTTTTT. This codes for CASSLGAGTNTGELFF.

This clone was counted only a few times. V usage is TRBV21-1 and J usage is TRBJ2-3; TRBD1 is the table's D call and was not checked against the DNA. TRBV21-1 is a recognized pseudogene. This CDR3 is built from 11 residues. The CDR3 DNA reads as TGTGCCAGCTGGGGCGAGGATACGCAGTATTTT. This gives the protein CASWGEDTQYF.

The chain couples TRBV3-1 (or the pseudogene TRBV3-2) to TRBJ1-3, with 8 bases matching TRBD1. J gave up 0 bases and V 3 bases, and 7 bases lay outside the gene matches. Germline V gives CDR1 LGHDT, CDR2 YNNKEL (reference sequence). This CDR3 has 17 amino acids. The CDR3 region is CASSHVTGGFSGNTIYF. The CDR3, as DNA: TGTGCCAGCAGCCATGTAACAGGGGGGTTCTCTGGAAACACCATATATTTT.

In this sample, this clone turned up once. The chain joins TRBV29-1 to TRBJ2-1; 11 bases line up with TRBD2. Germline V gives CDR1 SQVTM, CDR2 ANQGSEA. The CDR3 totals 15 residues. The V segment lost 0 bases and the J segment 5 bases; nucleotides outside the gene matches: 3. CDR3 loop: CSVEDVLAGDNEQFF. CDR3 nucleotide sequence: TGCAGCGTTGAAGATGTACTAGCGGGGGACAATGAGCAGTTCTTC.

The genes are TRBV27 and TRBJ2-1, with 7 bases lining up with TRBD2. Germline CDR1 reads MNHEY; CDR2 reads SMNVEV (reference sequence). The J segment lost 5 bases and the V segment lost 7 bases, leaving 8 bases of the junction unmatched. There are 14 residues in the CDR3. The CDR3 sequence: CASTPASGNNEQFF. CDR3 in DNA: TGTGCCAGCACTCCCGCTAGCGGAAACAATGAGCAGTTCTTC.

V usage is TRBV7-9 and J usage is TRBJ1-1, with a possible D match to TRBD1 (6 bases). The CDR3 contains 14 residues. Trimming cost V 3 bases and J 1 base, with 9 bases left between them. The germline gives CDR1 SEHNR, CDR2 FQNEAQ (reference sequence). The CDR3 loop reads CASSLGQGNTEAFF. As DNA, the CDR3 is TGTGCCAGCAGCTTGGGACAAGGGAACACTGAAGCTTTCTTT.

The gene calls are TRBV5-6 and TRBJ1-5; D is unclear. This CDR3 is built from 17 residues. Germline CDR1 and CDR2: SGHDT and YYEEEE. The V end was cut by 2 bases, the J end by 2 bases, with 17 bases between. In nucleotides, the CDR3 is TGTGCCAGCAGCTTAAGTTCGGCGGGTAGGGGCAATCAGCCCCAGCATTTT. It specifies CASSLSSAGRGNQPQHF.

In this sample, this clone turned up a few times. The chain links TRBV29-1 to TRBJ1-2, with D unresolved. Trimming stripped 7 bases from V and 7 bases from J, with 22 bases between. CDR1 and CDR2 from the germline V gene are SQVTM and ANQGSEA. The CDR3 sequence is 14 residues long. The CDR3 DNA reads as TGCAGCGCCCATGAACCCCCCTCGGTGTCTGGCTACACCTTC. Amino acid sequence: CSAHEPPSVSGYTF.

This sequence joins TRBV30 and TRBJ2-1; 7 positions agree with TRBD2. Per germline, CDR1 GTSNPN and CDR2 SVGIG (reference sequence). J gave up 4 bases and V 2 bases, and 5 bases lay outside the gene matches. There are 14 residues in the CDR3. DNA for the CDR3: TGTGCCTGGAGTCGGGCTAGCGGTTACAATGAGCAGTTCTTC. It yields the protein CAWSRASGYNEQFF.

The chain uses TRBV19 and TRBJ1-5; a weak D match, TRBD1 (5 bases). Germline-derived CDR1 and CDR2 are LNHDA and SQIVND (reference sequence). The CDR3 covers 18 residues. Trimming took 1 base from V and 0 from J, leaving 16 bases between them. The CDR3, as DNA: TGTGCCAGTAGTATAGTTCTGGGACGGTCTTATAGCAATCAGCCCCAGCATTTT. This sequence encodes CASSIVLGRSYSNQPQHF.

V gene TRBV6-2 or TRBV6-3 combines with J gene TRBJ2-1; 10 bases are shared with TRBD1. V was pared by 6 bases and J by 7 bases, with 12 bases of the junction left unmatched. The germline gives CDR1 MNHEY, CDR2 SVGEGT. CDR3 length: 16 amino acids. CDR3 amino acids: CASSPARQGAQNEQFF. As DNA, the CDR3 is TGTGCCAGCAGCCCTGCCCGACAGGGGGCGCAGAATGAGCAGTTCTTC.